In its sample, the clone carrying this T cell receptor (beta chain) was seen a few times. The data stem from a study of cytomegalovirus exposure and HLA in healthy donors. A multiplex PCR was run with 60 Vbeta primers and 13 Jbeta primers. Libraries were prepared by immunoSEQ multiplex PCR; TCRdb keeps only in-frame clonotypes and omits some of them. The sample has 85,000 to 100,000 clones, 64% seen once; the top ten hold approximately 3%. This CDR3 is 14 amino acids long. The J segment lost 7 bases and the V segment lost 1 base, leaving 7 bases of the junction unmatched. The germline gives CDR1 MNHNS, CDR2 SASEGT.

J is TRBJ2-7 and V is TRBV6-1; 7 bases match TRBD2. Specimen: PBMCs. The TCR comes from a man in his sixties in good health and CMV-seronegative. CDR3 amino acids: CASSEGGGRSEQYF. The DNA of the CDR3 is TGTGCCAGCAGTGAAGGGGGGGGAAGGAGTGAGCAGTACTTC.